The clone carrying this T cell receptor beta chain was counted at least ten times. No antigen is known for it. Time point noted: newly diagnosed GD, antithyroid drugs for less than 3 months. RNA extracted from PBMCs served as the sequencing template. The sample belongs to a study of regulatory T cells in long-lasting Graves disease. Study summary: Newly diagnosed Graves' patients took antithyroid drugs under 3 months. The study, taken as a whole, reports: Persistent cases of Graves' showed reduced TCR diversity relative to newly diagnosed patients.

Arm-PCR of CDR3 regions with iRepertoire HTBI primers generated TCR beta libraries. A single record per CDR3 protein comes from TCRdb applying MiXCR to the multiplex PCR reads. The table has about 450,000 distinct CDR3 sequences, 14% seen once. The same data also contributed to another study, on T cells in Graves' hyperthyroidism and ophthalmopathy. Turning to that study: In making diagnoses, clinical symptoms, serum thyroxine and TRAb, thyroid ultrasound and orbital computed tomography were all used.

This clonotype was sampled from a woman between 45 and 65 years old with Graves disease. Sequences were derived from peripheral blood mononuclear cells (PBMCs), sampled at new diagnosis, from a patient treated with antithyroid drugs.

The CDR3 loop is CASSLGAGYYEQYF. The CDR3 DNA reads TGCGCCAGCAGCTTGGGGGCAGGGTACTACGAGCAGTACTTC. V usage is TRBV5-1 and J usage is TRBJ2-7; maybe TRBD1 (5 bases). The length of the CDR3 is 14 residues. Germline lookup yields CDR1 SGHRS and CDR2 YFSETQ. V was cut by 0 bases and J by 3 bases, with 10 bases left in between.